This entry is about one T cell receptor beta chain. Its antigen is as yet unknown. Assay: immunoSEQ multiplex PCR; the TCRdb copy retains only in-frame clones and omits some. Among 1.5 million to 2.5 million clones listed, over 85% were seen once. These data belong to a study of shared clonotypes between healthy human individuals. The overall study: The study enrolled a couple of women and three men aged 18 to 49.

Study-wide results and limits: Roughly 5% of naive CD4 clonotypes were shared across several donors. Non-shared clonotypes displayed generation probabilities falling below those of clonotypes present in all four donors.

CD45RO-negative, CCR7-positively selected cells formed the naive CD8 fraction, excluding terminally differentiated effector memory CD45RA+ cells. The donor cohort consisted entirely of Caucasian adults residing in Nashville, Tennessee. Germline V gene data show CDR1 as LNHDA and CDR2 as SQIVND (reference sequence). The CDR3 has 18 residues. Trimming shortened V by 0 bases and J by 0 bases, and 17 bases separated the two germline ends. Sequencing was carried out using naive CD8+ T cells sorted from blood. The receptor was isolated from a man between 18 and 29 years old in good health. This chain connects TRBV19 to TRBJ1-1; D might be TRBD1 (5 bases). The CDR3 is CASSIEGTPWGMNTEAFF. The DNA for the CDR3 is TGTGCCAGTAGTATAGAGGGCACACCCTGGGGGATGAACACTGAAGCTTTCTTT.